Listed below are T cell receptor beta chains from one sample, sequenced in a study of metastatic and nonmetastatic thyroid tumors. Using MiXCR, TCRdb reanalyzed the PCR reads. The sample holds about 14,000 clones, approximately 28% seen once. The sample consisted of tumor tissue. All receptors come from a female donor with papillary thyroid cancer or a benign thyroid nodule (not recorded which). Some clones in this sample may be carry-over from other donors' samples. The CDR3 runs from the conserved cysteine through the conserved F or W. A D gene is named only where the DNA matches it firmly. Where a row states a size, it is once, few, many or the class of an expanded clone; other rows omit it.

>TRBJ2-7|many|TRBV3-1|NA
TGTGCCAGCAGCGAGAATGTACGGGGGCCTTTAGGGCAGTACTTC
CASSENVRGPLGQYF
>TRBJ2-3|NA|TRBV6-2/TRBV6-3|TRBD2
TGTGCCAGCAGTTTCCCCCCGGAGCGGGGGACTGGTACAGATACGCAGTATTTT
CASSFPPERGTGTDTQYF
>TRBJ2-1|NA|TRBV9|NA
TGTGCCAGCAGCCCTGTCGGGCAGAGCTCCTACAATGAGCAGTTCTTC
CASSPVGQSSYNEQFF
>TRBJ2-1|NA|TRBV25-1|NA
TGTGCCAGCACTAAGGGTAATGAGCAGTTCTTC
CASTKGNEQFF
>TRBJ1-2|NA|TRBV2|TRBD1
TGTGCCAGGAGAGCTAGGGGACAGGGTTATGGCTACACCTTC
CARRARGQGYGYTF
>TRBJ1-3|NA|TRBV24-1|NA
TGTGCCACCAGTGACGGGCTCTCTGGAAACACCATATATTTT
CATSDGLSGNTIYF
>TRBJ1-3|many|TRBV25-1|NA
TGTGCCAGCAGTGGGTTCGCGGGGCCTGGAAACACCATATATTTT
CASSGFAGPGNTIYF
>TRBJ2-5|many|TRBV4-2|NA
TGTGCCAGCAGCCAATCCGGGGTCGGAGAGACCCAGTACTTC
CASSQSGVGETQYF
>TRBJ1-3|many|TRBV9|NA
TGTGCCAGCAGCGCATCGGGACGGACTTCTGGAAACACCATATATTTT
CASSASGRTSGNTIYF
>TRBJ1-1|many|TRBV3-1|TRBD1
TGTGCCAGCAGCCGAGACAGGGGACTGAACACTGAAGCTTTCTTT
CASSRDRGLNTEAFF
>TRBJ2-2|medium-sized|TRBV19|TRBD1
TGTGCCAGTAGTATTTCAGGGGGCGGCGGGGAGCTGTTTTTT
CASSISGGGGELFF
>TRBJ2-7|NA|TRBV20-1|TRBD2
TGCAGTGCTGCTACCCCCTCAGGTAGCGGGAGCAACGAGCAGTACTTC
CSAATPSGSGSNEQYF
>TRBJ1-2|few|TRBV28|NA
TGTGCCAGCAGTTTGCGGGAGCGGGGACCTGGCTACACCTTC
CASSLRERGPGYTF
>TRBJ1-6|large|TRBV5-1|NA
TGCGCCAGCAGCTTGGTGGGACCTAATTCACCCCTCCACTTT
CASSLVGPNSPLHF
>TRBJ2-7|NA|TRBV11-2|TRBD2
TGTGCCAGTAGCCCACGAACCGGGACTAGCAATAACTACGAGCAGTACTTC
CASSPRTGTSNNYEQYF
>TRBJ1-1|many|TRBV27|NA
TGTGCCAGCAGTTTATTCAGGGGCGGGGAAGCTTTCTTT
CASSLFRGGEAFF
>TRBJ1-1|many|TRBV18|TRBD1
TGTGCCAGCTCACAGGACAGGCTGAACACTGAAGCTTTCTTT
CASSQDRLNTEAFF
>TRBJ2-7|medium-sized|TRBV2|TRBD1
TGTGCCAGCAGCGTTGACAGGGGAGAAACTCACGAGCAGTACTTC
CASSVDRGETHEQYF
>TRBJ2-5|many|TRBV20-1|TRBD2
TGCAGTGCTAGGAGAGGGAGGACTAGCGGGAGGAGACAAGAGACCCAGTACTTC
CSARRGRTSGRRQETQYF
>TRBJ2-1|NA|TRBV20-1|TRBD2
TGCAGTGCTAGCCGGGGGGTTCTTGAGCAGTTCTTC
CSASRGVLEQFF
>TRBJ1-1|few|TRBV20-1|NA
TGCAGTGCTAGGGTGAACACTGAAGCTTTCTTT
CSARVNTEAFF
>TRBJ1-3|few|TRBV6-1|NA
TGTGCCAGCAGAAAGAAAGGCAGGGGCTCTGGAAACACCATATATTTT
CASRKKGRGSGNTIYF
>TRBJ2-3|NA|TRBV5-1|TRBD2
TGCGCCAGCAGCGGAGGACTAGCGGGGTTAGATACGCAGTATTTT
CASSGGLAGLDTQYF
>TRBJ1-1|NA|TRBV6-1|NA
TGTGCCAGCAGTGAATTGGGGGGCAGGGGCGGCACTGAAGCTTTCTTT
CASSELGGRGGTEAFF
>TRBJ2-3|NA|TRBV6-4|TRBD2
TGTGCCAGCAGTGACACTAGCGGGAGTGCGGATACGCAGTATTTT
CASSDTSGSADTQYF
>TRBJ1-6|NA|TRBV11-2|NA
TGTGCCAGCAGCTTAACCGGACAGAGAAATTCACCCCTCCACTTT
CASSLTGQRNSPLHF
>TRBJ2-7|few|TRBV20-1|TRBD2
TGCTCGGCTTTGATGGCGGGAGACACCTACGAGCAGTACTTC
CSALMAGDTYEQYF
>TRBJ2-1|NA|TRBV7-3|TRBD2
TGTGCCAGCAGCGTAACCGGGGGGACCCCCTACAATGAGCAGTTCTTC
CASSVTGGTPYNEQFF
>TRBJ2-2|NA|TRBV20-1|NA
TGCAGTGCTCTTCGACAGGCCGGGGAGCTGTTTTTT
CSALRQAGELFF
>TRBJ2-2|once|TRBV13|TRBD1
TGTGCCAGCAGCCAAGGACAGGGATTCACCGGGGAGCTGTTTTTT
CASSQGQGFTGELFF
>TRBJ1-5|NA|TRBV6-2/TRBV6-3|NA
TGTGCCAGCAGCTATCCGGGACCCAGCAATCAGCCCCAGCATTTT
CASSYPGPSNQPQHF
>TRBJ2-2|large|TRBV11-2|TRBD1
TGTGCCAGCAGCTTGGACAGGGCCACCGGGGAGCTGTTTTTT
CASSLDRATGELFF
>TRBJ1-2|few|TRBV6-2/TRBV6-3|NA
TGTGCCAGCAGTCCGGGTGGGAACTATGGCTACACCTTC
CASSPGGNYGYTF
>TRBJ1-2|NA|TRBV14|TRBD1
TGTGCCAGCAGCCTGGGACAGGTTTTACCTTCCCCCAACTATGGCTACACCTTC
CASSLGQVLPSPNYGYTF
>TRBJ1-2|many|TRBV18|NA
TGTGCCAGCTCACCCGACAGGATGGATGGCTACACCTTC
CASSPDRMDGYTF
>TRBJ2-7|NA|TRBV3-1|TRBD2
TGTGCCAGCAGCCATTCTCCCGGGACTAGCGACGAGCAGTACTTC
CASSHSPGTSDEQYF
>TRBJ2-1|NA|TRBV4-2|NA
TGTGCCAGCAGCCCCGGACTATCCAATGAGCAGTTCTTC
CASSPGLSNEQFF
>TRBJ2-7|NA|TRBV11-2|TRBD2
TGTGCCAGCAGCCAGCTAGCGGGGGAAGACGAGCAGTACTTC
CASSQLAGEDEQYF
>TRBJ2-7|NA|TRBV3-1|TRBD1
TGTGCCAGCAGCCCCTGGAAGGGACAGGACTACGAGCAGTACTTC
CASSPWKGQDYEQYF
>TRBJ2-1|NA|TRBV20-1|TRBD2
TGCAGTGCTAGAGATCAGGGTACTAGCGGGAGTCGTGAGCAGTTCTTC
CSARDQGTSGSREQFF
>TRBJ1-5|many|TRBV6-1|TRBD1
TGTGCCAGCAGCCCCGACAGGGGGGAACCGCCCCAGCATTTT
CASSPDRGEPPQHF